The clone carrying this T cell receptor (beta chain) was seen only a few times. Its target is not known. The data belong to a study of identical twins. Template switching supplied a universal primer site; unique molecular identifiers were carried on the cDNA. TCRdb passed the 5' RACE reads through MiXCR, listing each CDR3 protein once. The top ten clones hold about 1.5% of a sample with nearly 900,000 distinct CDR3 sequences, around an eighth of them seen once. Whole-study findings and limits: Sequences that were out-of-frame, alpha and twin-shared displayed an excess of low generation probability. Sequences that were beta out-of-frame showed weaker excess twin sharing.

The germline V gene has CDR1 MGHRA and CDR2 YSYEKL. After removal of 1 base from V and 0 bases from J, the junction contained 4 bases not matched to a gene. The length of the CDR3 is 16 residues. In every case, the donor was a healthy Caucasian. This sample was shared with a second study, whose subject was yellow fever vaccine responses in identical twins.

The specimen was PBMCs. The gene calls are TRBV4-1 and TRBJ2-7; 9 positions match TRBD2. The receptor was isolated from a woman under 30 in good health. CDR3 region: CASSQGISGSSYEQYF. The CDR3 DNA follows: TGCGCCAGCAGCCAAGGGATTAGCGGGAGCTCCTACGAGCAGTACTTC.